Below, one T cell receptor (beta chain) is given with its context. Its antigen is unknown. This entry comes from a study of beta chain features in type 1 diabetes. Study-level points and caveats: Relative to healthy donors, patients appeared to have naive, central memory and Treg TCRB repertoires that were more similar. It was not settled here whether HLA type affects TCRB rearrangement. All four CD4+ subsets from Type 1 diabetes patients carried moderately but significantly shorter TCRB CDR3s.

The V gene lost 8 bases and the J gene lost 5 bases, with 13 bases spanning the gap. The CDR3 consists of 12 residues. The germline V gene has CDR1 LNHNV and CDR2 YYDKDF (reference sequence). What was sequenced were expressed TCRB transcripts, since all of the isolated RNA had been reverse transcribed. For naive, central memory and regulatory T cell samples, reads averaged about 3.5 million. Assay: immunoSEQ multiplex PCR; the TCRdb copy retains only in-frame clones and omits some. Of about 740,000 clones in the sample, 10% to 15% were seen once. Sorting based on CD45RO/CCR7/CD25/CD127/CD95/CD27 separated CD4+ naive, central memory, regulatory and stem cell-like memory cells.

This clonotype originated in a man aged 18-30 years with type 1 diabetes. J is TRBJ2-7 and V is TRBV15, with D tentatively TRBD2 (5 bases). Sequenced: naive CD4+ T cells from blood. CDR3 bases: TGTGCCACCTCGGTACTGGGAGACGAGCAGTACTTC. This codes for CATSVLGDEQYF.